Below, 9 T cell receptor beta chains from the same sample are listed, as sequenced in a study of blood T cell repertoires in COVID-19. Sequencing used immunoSEQ multiplex PCR; TCRdb keeps in-frame clones, though not all of them. The sample consists of about 160,000 clones, 80% to 85% of them appearing once. The sample taken for sequencing was peripheral blood. The receptors derive from a man younger than 35 with active or convalescent COVID-19.

The chain combines TRBV7-8 with TRBJ2-2; 7 nucleotides line up with TRBD1. V was pared by 6 bases and J by 4 bases, with 2 bases of the junction left unmatched. From germline, CDR1 is SGHVS and CDR2 FQNEAQ. The CDR3 runs to 13 residues. This CDR3 is CASSPGGTGELFF. As DNA, the CDR3 is TGTGCCAGCAGTCCAGGGGGCACCGGGGAGCTGTTTTTT.

The genes are TRBV21-1 and TRBJ2-3; the table's D call, TRBD1, has no DNA check behind it. TRBV21-1 is listed as a pseudogene. This CDR3 is built from 15 residues. The CDR3 DNA follows: TGTGCCAGCAGCATAAGGACAGGGGACACAGATACGCAGTATTTT. This sequence encodes CASSIRTGDTDTQYF.

V usage is TRBV1 and J usage is TRBJ1-4. TRBV1 is a documented pseudogene. The CDR3 has 15 amino acids. The CDR3 DNA sequence: TGCACCAGCAGCCAAGATCGGAGCTCTAATGAAAAACTGTTTTTT. Amino acids: CTSSQDRSSNEKLFF.

V usage is TRBV5-1 and J usage is TRBJ2-7; a weak D match, TRBD2 (5 bases). V was pared by 0 bases and J by 5 bases, with 15 bases between. Per germline, CDR1 SGHRS and CDR2 YFSETQ. The CDR3 is 15 residues long. The CDR3: CASSLVPEVVNEQYF. CDR3 coding DNA: TGCGCCAGCAGCTTGGTTCCGGAGGTGGTAAACGAGCAGTACTTC.

CDR3 coding DNA: TGTGCCATCGCCCGGGAGCGGGCGGGGTATTACGAGCAGTACTTC. Amino acids: CAIARERAGYYEQYF. J is TRBJ2-7 and V is TRBV27; possible D gene TRBD2, 6 bases. The CDR3 spans 15 residues. The V gene lost 10 bases and the J gene lost 4 bases, with 23 bases spanning the gap. Germline loops: CDR1 MNHEY, CDR2 SMNVEV (reference sequence).

The chain has TRBV19 and TRBJ1-1, with 7 bases that match TRBD1. This CDR3 is 14 amino acids long. Germline assignment: CDR1 LNHDA and CDR2 SQIVND (reference sequence). With 6 bases clipped from V and 1 base from J, the junction kept 5 bases outside the gene matches. CDR3 sequence reads: CASRKGQSNTEAFF. The CDR3 nucleotides read TGTGCCAGTAGAAAGGGACAGTCGAACACTGAAGCTTTCTTT.

The chain links TRBV10-3 to TRBJ2-1, with TRBD2 identical over 8 bases. The J segment lost 4 bases and the V segment lost 5 bases, leaving 4 bases of the junction unmatched. This CDR3 has 14 amino acids. Germline CDR1 ENHRY, CDR2 SYGVKD. The CDR3 DNA reads as TGTGCCATCAGTAGCGGGGGAACGTACAATGAGCAGTTCTTC. Its protein product is CAISSGGTYNEQFF.

Here the CDR3 reads CASRGKSQPQHF. The DNA of the CDR3 is TGTGCAAGTAGAGGGAAATCTCAGCCCCAGCATTTT. The chain has TRBV18 and TRBJ1-5; D not resolved. CDR3 length: 12 amino acids. CDR1 and CDR2 (germline): KGHSH, LQKENI. Full variable domain (missing parts from reference TRBV18 and TRBJ1-5): NAGVMQNPRHLVRRRGQEARLRCSPMKGHSHVYWYRQLPEEGLKFMVYLQKENIIDESGMPKERFSAEFPKEGPSILRIQQVVRGDSAAYFCASRGKSQPQHFGDGTRLSIL.

The chain combines TRBV5-1 with TRBJ1-1; D may be TRBD1 (6 bases). V was trimmed by 0 bases and J by 1 base, leaving 7 bases between them. Germline CDR1 SGHRS, CDR2 YFSETQ. This CDR3 comprises 14 residues. Here the CDR3 reads CASSLADRNTEAFF. CDR3 DNA sequence: TGCGCCAGCAGCTTGGCGGACAGGAACACTGAAGCTTTCTTT.